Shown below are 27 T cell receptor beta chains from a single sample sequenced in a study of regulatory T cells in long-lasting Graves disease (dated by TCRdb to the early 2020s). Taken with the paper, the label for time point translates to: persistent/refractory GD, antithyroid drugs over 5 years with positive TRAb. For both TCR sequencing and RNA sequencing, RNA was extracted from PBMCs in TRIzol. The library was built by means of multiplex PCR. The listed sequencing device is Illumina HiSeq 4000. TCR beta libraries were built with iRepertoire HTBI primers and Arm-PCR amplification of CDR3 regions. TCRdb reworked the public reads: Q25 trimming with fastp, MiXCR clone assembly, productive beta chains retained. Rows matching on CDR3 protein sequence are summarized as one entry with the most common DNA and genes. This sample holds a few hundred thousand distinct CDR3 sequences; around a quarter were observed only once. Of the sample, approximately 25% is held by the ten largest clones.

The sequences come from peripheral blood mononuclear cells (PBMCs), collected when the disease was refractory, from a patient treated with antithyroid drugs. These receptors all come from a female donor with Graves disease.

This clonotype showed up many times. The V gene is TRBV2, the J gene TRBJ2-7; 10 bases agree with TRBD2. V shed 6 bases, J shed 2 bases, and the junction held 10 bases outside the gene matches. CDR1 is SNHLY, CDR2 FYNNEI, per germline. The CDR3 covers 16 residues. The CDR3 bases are TGTGCCAGCAGCCAGCTAGCGGGAGCGGGTCCCTACGAGCAGTACTTC. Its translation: CASSQLAGAGPYEQYF. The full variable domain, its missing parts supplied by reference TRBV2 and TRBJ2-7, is EPEVTQTPSHQVTQMGQEVILRCVPISNHLYFYWYRQILGQKVEFLVSFYNNEISEKSEIFDDQFSVERPDGSNFTLKIRSTKLEDSAMYFCASSQLAGAGPYEQYFGPGTRLTVT.

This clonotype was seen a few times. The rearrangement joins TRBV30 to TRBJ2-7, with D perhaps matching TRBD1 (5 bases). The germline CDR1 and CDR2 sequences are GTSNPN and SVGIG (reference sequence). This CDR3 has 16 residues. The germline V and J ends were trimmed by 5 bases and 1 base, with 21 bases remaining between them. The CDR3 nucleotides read TGTGCCTGGGACAGACCGACGCCCCGGATTTCCTACGAGCAGTACTTC. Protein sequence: CAWDRPTPRISYEQYF.

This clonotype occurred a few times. In nucleotides, the CDR3 is TGTGCCAGCAGTGCAACCCCGGGACAGGGGAATGCTCAGCCCCAGCATTTT. Its translation: CASSATPGQGNAQPQHF. The genes are TRBV2 and TRBJ1-5; TRBD1 matches at 10 bases. The CDR3 contains 17 residues. Losses at the gene ends were 4 bases for V and 6 bases for J; bases not matched to a gene: 12. CDR1 and CDR2 from the germline V gene are SNHLY and FYNNEI.

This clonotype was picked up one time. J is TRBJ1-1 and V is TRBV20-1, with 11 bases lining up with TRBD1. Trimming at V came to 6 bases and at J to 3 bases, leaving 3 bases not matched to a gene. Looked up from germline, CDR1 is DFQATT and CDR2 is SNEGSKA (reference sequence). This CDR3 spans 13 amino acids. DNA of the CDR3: TGCAGTGCAGAGGGACAGGGGGACACTGAAGCTTTCTTT. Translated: CSAEGQGDTEAFF.

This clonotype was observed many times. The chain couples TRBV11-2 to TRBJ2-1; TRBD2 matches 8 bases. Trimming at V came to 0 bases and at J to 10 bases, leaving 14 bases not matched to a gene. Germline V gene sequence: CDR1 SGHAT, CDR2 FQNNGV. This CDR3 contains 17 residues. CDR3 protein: CASSLEWGGLETREQFF. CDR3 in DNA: TGTGCCAGCAGCTTAGAATGGGGGGGACTAGAGACTCGGGAGCAGTTCTTC. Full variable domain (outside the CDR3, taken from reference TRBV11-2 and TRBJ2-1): EAGVAQSPRYKIIEKRQSVAFWCNPISGHATLYWYQQILGQGPKLLIQFQNNGVVDDSQLPKDRFSAERLKGVDSTLKIQPAKLEDSAVYLCASSLEWGGLETREQFFGPGTRLTVL.

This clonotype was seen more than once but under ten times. CDR3 in DNA: TGTGCCACCAGCAGAGATGGTAGGGTCCCCCAAGAGACCCAGTACTTC. It yields the protein CATSRDGRVPQETQYF. The V call is TRBV15, the J call TRBJ2-5; no clear D. The CDR3 is made up of 16 amino acids. Trimming left V 0 bases short and J 1 base short, with 12 bases between. The germline gives CDR1 LNHNV, CDR2 YYDKDF (reference sequence).

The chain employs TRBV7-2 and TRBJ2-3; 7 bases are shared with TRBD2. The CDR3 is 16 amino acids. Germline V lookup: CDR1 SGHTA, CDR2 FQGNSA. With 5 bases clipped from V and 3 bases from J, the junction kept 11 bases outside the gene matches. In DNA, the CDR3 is TGTGCCAGCAGCCCGCTGGGAGCGGGAAGTACAGATACGCAGTATTTT. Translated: CASSPLGAGSTDTQYF.

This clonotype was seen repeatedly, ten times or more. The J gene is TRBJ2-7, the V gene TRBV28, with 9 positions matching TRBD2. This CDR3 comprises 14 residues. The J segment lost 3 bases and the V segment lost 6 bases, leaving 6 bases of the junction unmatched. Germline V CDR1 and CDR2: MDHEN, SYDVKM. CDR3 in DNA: TGTGCCAGCAGACAGCGGGAGGCGCTCTACGAGCAGTACTTC. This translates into CASRQREALYEQYF.

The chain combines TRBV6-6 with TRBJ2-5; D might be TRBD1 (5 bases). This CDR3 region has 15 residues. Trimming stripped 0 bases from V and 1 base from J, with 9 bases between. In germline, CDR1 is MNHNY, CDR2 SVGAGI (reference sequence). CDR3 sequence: CASSYSPDSQETQYF. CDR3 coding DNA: TGTGCCAGCAGTTACTCGCCAGACAGCCAAGAGACCCAGTACTTC.

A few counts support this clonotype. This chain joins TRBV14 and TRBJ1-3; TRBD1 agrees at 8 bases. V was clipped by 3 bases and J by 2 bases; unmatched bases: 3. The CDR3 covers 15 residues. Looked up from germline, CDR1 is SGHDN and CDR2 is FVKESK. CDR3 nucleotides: TGTGCCAGCAGCCACAGGACAGGGACTGGAAACACCATATATTTT. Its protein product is CASSHRTGTGNTIYF.

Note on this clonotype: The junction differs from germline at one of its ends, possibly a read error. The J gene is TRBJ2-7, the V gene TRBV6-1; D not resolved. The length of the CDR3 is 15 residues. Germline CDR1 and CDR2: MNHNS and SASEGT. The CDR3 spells CAISPGSRRSYEQYF. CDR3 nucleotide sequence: TGTGCCATCAGTCCCGGGTCTAGACGATCCTACGAGCAGTACTTC.

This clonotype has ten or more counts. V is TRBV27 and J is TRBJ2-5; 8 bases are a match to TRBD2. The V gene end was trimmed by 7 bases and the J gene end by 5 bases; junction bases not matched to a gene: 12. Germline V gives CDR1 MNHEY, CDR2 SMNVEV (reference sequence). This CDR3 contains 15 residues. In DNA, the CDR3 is TGTGCCAGCACCTCCTCAGCGGGAGCAGGGGAGACCCAGTACTTC. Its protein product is CASTSSAGAGETQYF.

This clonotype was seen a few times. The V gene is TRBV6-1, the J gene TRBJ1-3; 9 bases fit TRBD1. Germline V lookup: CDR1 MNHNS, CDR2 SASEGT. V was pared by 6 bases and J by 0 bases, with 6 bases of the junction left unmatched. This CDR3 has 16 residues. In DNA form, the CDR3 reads TGTGCCAGCAGCAACCCACAGGGGGCCTCTGGAAACACCATATATTTT. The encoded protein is CASSNPQGASGNTIYF.

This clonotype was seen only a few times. As DNA, the CDR3 is TGTGCCAGCACCCCCGAGGTGGCCGGGGAGCTGTTTTTT. This sequence encodes CASTPEVAGELFF. This chain joins TRBV6-1 and TRBJ2-2; D ambiguous. The CDR3 is made up of 13 amino acids. Trimming stripped 7 bases from V and 6 bases from J, with 12 bases between. Germline CDR1 is MNHNS and CDR2 is SASEGT.

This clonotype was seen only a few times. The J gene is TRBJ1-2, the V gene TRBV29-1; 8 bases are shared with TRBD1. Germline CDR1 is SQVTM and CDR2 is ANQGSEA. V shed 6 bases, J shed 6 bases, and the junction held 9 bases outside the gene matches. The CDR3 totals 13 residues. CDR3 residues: CSVGLTGGHGYTF. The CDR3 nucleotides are TGCAGCGTAGGTTTAACAGGGGGGCATGGCTACACCTTC. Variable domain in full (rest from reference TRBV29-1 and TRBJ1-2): SAVISQKPSRDICQRGTSLTIQCQVDSQVTMMFWYRQQPGQSLTLIATANQGSEATYESGFVIDKFPISRPNLTFSTLTVSNMSPEDSSIYLCSVGLTGGHGYTFGSGTRLTVV.

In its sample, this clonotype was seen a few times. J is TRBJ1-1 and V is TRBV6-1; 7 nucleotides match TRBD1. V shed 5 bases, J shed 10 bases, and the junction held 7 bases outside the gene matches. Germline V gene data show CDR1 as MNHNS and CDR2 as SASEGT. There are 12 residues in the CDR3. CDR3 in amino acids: CASSRQGRGAFF. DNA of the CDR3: TGTGCCAGCAGTAGACAGGGCCGGGGAGCTTTCTTT.

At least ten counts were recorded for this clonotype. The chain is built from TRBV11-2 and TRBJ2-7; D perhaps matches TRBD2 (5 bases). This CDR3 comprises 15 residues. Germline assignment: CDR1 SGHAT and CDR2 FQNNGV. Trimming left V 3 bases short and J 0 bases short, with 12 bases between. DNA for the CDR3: TGTGCCAGCAGCTTGAGAGCGGATGCCTCCTACGAGCAGTACTTC. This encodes CASSLRADASYEQYF.

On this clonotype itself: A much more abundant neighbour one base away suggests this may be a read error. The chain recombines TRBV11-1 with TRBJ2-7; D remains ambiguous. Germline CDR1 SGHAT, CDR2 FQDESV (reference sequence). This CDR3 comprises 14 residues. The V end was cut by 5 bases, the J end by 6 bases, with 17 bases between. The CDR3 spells CASSRGPRVAEQYF. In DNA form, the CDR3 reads TGTGCCAGCAGCCGCGGACCAAGGGTTGCCGAGCAGTACTTC.

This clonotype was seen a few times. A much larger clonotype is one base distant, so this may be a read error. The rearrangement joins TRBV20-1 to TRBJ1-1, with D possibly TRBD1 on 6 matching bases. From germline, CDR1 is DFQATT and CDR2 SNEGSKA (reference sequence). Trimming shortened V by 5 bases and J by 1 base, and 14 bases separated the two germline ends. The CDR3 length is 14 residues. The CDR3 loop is CSAGGPRGNTEAFF. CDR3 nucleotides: TGCAGTGCTGGGGGTCCCAGGGGGAACACTGAAGCTTTCTTT.

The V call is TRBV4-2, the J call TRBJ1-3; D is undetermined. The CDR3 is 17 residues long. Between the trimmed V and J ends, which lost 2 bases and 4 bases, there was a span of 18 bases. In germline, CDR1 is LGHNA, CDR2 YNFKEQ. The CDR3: CASSQSGNGLSGNTIYF. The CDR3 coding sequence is TGTGCCAGCAGCCAATCGGGGAATGGTCTAAGCGGAAACACCATATATTTT.

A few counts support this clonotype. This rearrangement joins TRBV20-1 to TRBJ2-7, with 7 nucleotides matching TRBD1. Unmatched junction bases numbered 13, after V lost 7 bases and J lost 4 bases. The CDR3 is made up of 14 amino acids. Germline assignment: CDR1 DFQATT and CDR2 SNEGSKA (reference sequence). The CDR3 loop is CSGSKLDRRYEQYF. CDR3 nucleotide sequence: TGCAGTGGGTCTAAACTGGACAGGCGGTACGAGCAGTACTTC.

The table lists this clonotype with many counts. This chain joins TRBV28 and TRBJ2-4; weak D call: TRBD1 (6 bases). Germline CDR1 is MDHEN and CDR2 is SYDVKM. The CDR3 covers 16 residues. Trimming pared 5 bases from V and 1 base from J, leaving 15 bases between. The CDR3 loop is CASSPQGYGAKNIQYF. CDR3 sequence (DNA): TGTGCCAGCAGTCCTCAGGGGTACGGGGCCAAAAACATTCAGTACTTC.

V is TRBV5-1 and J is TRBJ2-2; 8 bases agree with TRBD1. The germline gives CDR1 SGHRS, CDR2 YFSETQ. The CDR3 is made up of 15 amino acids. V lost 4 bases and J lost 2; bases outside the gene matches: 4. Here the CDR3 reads CASSDGQGNTGELFF. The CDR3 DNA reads TGCGCCAGCAGCGATGGACAGGGTAACACCGGGGAGCTGTTTTTT.

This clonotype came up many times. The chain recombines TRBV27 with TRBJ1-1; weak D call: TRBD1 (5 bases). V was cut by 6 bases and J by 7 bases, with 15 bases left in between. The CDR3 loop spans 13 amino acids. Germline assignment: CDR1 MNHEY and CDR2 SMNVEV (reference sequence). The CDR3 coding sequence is TGTGCCAGCAGCCTCTTCCGGGACGGTGAAGCTTTCTTT. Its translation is CASSLFRDGEAFF.

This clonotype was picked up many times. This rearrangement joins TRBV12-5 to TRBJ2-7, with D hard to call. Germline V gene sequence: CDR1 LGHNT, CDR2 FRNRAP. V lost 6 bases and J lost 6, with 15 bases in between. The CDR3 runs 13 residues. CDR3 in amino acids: CASGRWGSSEQYF. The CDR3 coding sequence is TGTGCTAGTGGCAGGTGGGGATCCAGCGAGCAGTACTTC.

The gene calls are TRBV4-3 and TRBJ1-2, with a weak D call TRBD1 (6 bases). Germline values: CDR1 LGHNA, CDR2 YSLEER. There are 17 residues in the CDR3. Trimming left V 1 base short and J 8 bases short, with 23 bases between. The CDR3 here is CASSQGRGGWAPEGYTF. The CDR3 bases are TGCGCCAGCAGCCAAGGAAGGGGGGGGTGGGCCCCGGAAGGCTACACCTTC.

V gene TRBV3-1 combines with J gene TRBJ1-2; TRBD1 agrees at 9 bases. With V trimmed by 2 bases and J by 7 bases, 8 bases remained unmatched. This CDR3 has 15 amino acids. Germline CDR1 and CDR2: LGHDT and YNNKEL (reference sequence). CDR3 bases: TGTGCCAGCAGCCAACTTGGGACAGGGATGACTGGCTACACCTTC. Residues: CASSQLGTGMTGYTF.